One sample yielded the 23 T cell receptor beta chains listed below, sequenced in a study of cytomegalovirus exposure and HLA in healthy donors. Amplification used 60 Vbeta primers and 13 Jbeta primers. The assay was immunoSEQ multiplex PCR, and TCRdb's table has in-frame clones only and misses some. The table has over 65,000 clones, about 75% seen once. Sequenced material: PBMCs. The receptors shown here come from a man aged 35 to 55 in good health and CMV-seronegative.

The rearrangement links TRBV6-1 to TRBJ2-7; weak D call: TRBD1 (6 bases). Per germline, CDR1 MNHNS and CDR2 SASEGT. This CDR3 contains 15 residues. V dropped 10 bases and J dropped 0 bases, with 19 bases sitting between them. As DNA, the CDR3 is TGTGCCACGGTACCCCGGGACAAGAGCTCCTACGAGCAGTACTTC. It translates to CATVPRDKSSYEQYF.

The V call is TRBV29-1, the J call TRBJ1-2, with a possible D match to TRBD1 (5 bases). This CDR3 has 11 residues. Trimming cost V 4 bases and J 8 bases, with 11 bases left between them. Germline values: CDR1 SQVTM, CDR2 ANQGSEA. CDR3 coding DNA: TGCAGCGTTGTAGGTAGGGGCGGCTACACCTTC. Translation gives CSVVGRGGYTF.

This chain links TRBV5-1 with TRBJ1-2; D is possibly TRBD1 (5 bases). Trimming removed 4 bases from V and 0 bases from J, with 13 bases in between. The CDR3 extends over 15 amino acids. Germline V gene sequence: CDR1 SGHRS, CDR2 YFSETQ. CDR3 loop: CASSAGGAANYGYTF. CDR3 nucleotide sequence: TGCGCCAGCAGCGCCGGCGGGGCCGCTAACTATGGCTACACCTTC.

The CDR3 bases are TGCAGCGTTTACTCGGGGGGGCTAGCGGGAAGCTCCTACGAGCAGTACTTC. This sequence encodes CSVYSGGLAGSSYEQYF. The rearrangement joins TRBV29-1 to TRBJ2-7, with TRBD2 matching over 9 bases. The V gene's germline CDR1 is SQVTM and CDR2 ANQGSEA. J was trimmed by 0 bases and V by 5 bases; bases with no gene match: 14. The CDR3 is 17 residues long.

The chain is built from TRBV6-5 and TRBJ1-1; D is perhaps TRBD1 (5 bases). The V gene's germline CDR1 is MNHEY and CDR2 SVGAGI. The CDR3 sequence is 13 residues long. Trimming shortened V by 6 bases and J by 5 bases, and 13 bases separated the two germline ends. The CDR3 is CASSQTGGTEAFF. The CDR3 DNA is TGTGCCAGCAGCCAGACGGGGGGTACTGAAGCTTTCTTT.

The rearrangement links TRBV15 to TRBJ2-7; D unresolved. V lost 0 bases and J lost 1, with 13 bases in between. This CDR3 is built from 16 residues. The germline V gene has CDR1 LNHNV and CDR2 YYDKDF (reference sequence). Here the CDR3 DNA reads TGTGCCACCAGCAGAGACAGGTTCAGTGGGTCCTACGAGCAGTACTTC. Translating it yields CATSRDRFSGSYEQYF.

The rearrangement links TRBV30 to TRBJ2-7, with D possibly TRBD2 on 5 matching bases. CDR3 length equals 12 residues. Germline assignment: CDR1 GTSNPN and CDR2 SVGIG (reference sequence). Between the trimmed V and J ends, which lost 4 bases and 4 bases, there was a span of 11 bases. CDR3 region: CAWNGGFYEQYF. The CDR3 DNA reads TGTGCCTGGAATGGCGGGTTTTACGAGCAGTACTTC.

This chain links TRBV5-4 with TRBJ2-7; 7 bases line up with TRBD2. Germline assignment: CDR1 SGHNT and CDR2 YYREEE (reference sequence). With V trimmed by 4 bases and J by 7 bases, 14 bases remained unmatched. This CDR3 spans 15 amino acids. CDR3 loop: CASSGVTSEGREQYF. In DNA, the CDR3 is TGTGCCAGCAGCGGAGTTACTAGCGAGGGTCGGGAGCAGTACTTC. The variable domain in full, completed from reference TRBV5-4 and TRBJ2-7, reads ETGVTQSPTHLIKTRGQQVTLRCSSQSGHNTVSWYQQALGQGPQFIFQYYREEENGRGNFPPRFSGLQFPNYSSELNVNALELDDSALYLCASSGVTSEGREQYFGPGTRLTVT.

The gene calls are TRBV27 and TRBJ2-3; TRBD2 is a possible D gene (5 bases). Trimming took off 2 bases at V and 3 bases at J, with 9 bases between the two ends. Germline-derived CDR1 and CDR2 are MNHEY and SMNVEV (reference sequence). This CDR3 spans 14 amino acids. In DNA form, the CDR3 reads TGTGCCAGCAGTTTAACCCTAGCTACAGATACGCAGTATTTT. As protein: CASSLTLATDTQYF.

The J gene is TRBJ2-7, the V gene TRBV27; 13 bases line up with TRBD2. The CDR3 contains 15 residues. Germline loops: CDR1 MNHEY, CDR2 SMNVEV (reference sequence). V lost 5 bases, J lost 4 bases, and 5 bases stayed unmatched. The CDR3 here is CASSPRLAGGYEQYF. The CDR3 nucleotides read TGTGCCAGCAGTCCGAGACTAGCGGGGGGATACGAGCAGTACTTC.

The chain employs TRBV7-8 and TRBJ2-2; a weak D match, TRBD1 (5 bases). V shed 4 bases and J shed 0 bases, with 6 bases lying between them. The CDR3 runs to 14 residues. Germline V gene sequence: CDR1 SGHVS, CDR2 FQNEAQ. The CDR3 loop is CASSSGSNTGELFF. CDR3 bases: TGTGCCAGCAGCTCAGGGTCGAACACCGGGGAGCTGTTTTTT.

This clone was observed a handful of times. The chain employs TRBV5-6 and TRBJ2-2; D perhaps matches TRBD1 (6 bases). Between the trimmed V and J ends, which lost 4 bases and 2 bases, there was a span of 15 bases. This CDR3 spans 16 amino acids. Germline V lookup: CDR1 SGHDT, CDR2 YYEEEE. CDR3 nucleotide sequence: TGTGCCAGCAGCGCGACAGGCTATTCAAACACCGGGGAGCTGTTTTTT. Translated, it gives CASSATGYSNTGELFF.

The chain carries TRBV5-1 and TRBJ2-1; D unclear. Per the germline V gene, CDR1 is SGHRS and CDR2 is YFSETQ. CDR3 length equals 20 residues. V lost 6 bases and J lost 0, with 28 bases in between. CDR3 residues: CASTNSMGRNFPSSYNEQFF. CDR3 sequence (DNA): TGCGCCAGCACAAACTCCATGGGCAGGAATTTCCCCAGCTCCTACAATGAGCAGTTCTTC.

This clone was counted only a few times. The chain is built from TRBV19 and TRBJ2-1; weak D call: TRBD1 (6 bases). The V end was cut by 4 bases, the J end by 4 bases, with 11 bases between. CDR1 is LNHDA and CDR2 is SQIVND in the germline V gene (reference sequence). The CDR3 is made up of 14 amino acids. The CDR3, as DNA: TGTGCCAGTAGTACTAGGGACACTTACAATGAGCAGTTCTTC. This encodes CASSTRDTYNEQFF.

The chain employs TRBV28 and TRBJ2-3; TRBD2 might be the D (6 bases). The V gene's germline CDR1 is MDHEN and CDR2 SYDVKM. This CDR3 has 15 amino acids. V gave up 3 bases and J gave up 4 bases, with 14 bases separating them. The chain's CDR3 is CASSFSRGRADTQYF. The CDR3 bases are TGTGCCAGCAGTTTCTCGCGGGGCCGGGCAGATACGCAGTATTTT.

CDR3 sequence: CASRKRQDTEAFF. In DNA form, the CDR3 reads TGTGCCAGCCGCAAACGCCAGGACACTGAAGCTTTCTTT. The chain has TRBV7-8 and TRBJ1-1; D gene uncertain. CDR1 SGHVS and CDR2 FQNEAQ come from the germline V gene. With 8 bases removed from V and 3 bases from J, the gap between germline ends came to 13 bases. This CDR3 region has 13 residues.

The CDR3 is CASSALQGSYGYTF. The CDR3 coding sequence is TGTGCCAGCAGCGCCCTACAGGGATCCTATGGCTACACCTTC. This rearrangement joins TRBV7-9 to TRBJ1-2; tentative D call: TRBD1 (6 bases). This CDR3 region has 14 residues. Germline loops: CDR1 SEHNR, CDR2 FQNEAQ (reference sequence). Trimming pared 5 bases from V and 4 bases from J, leaving 14 bases between.

This clone was counted between two and nine times. The chain combines TRBV6-4 with TRBJ2-2, with 7 bases identical to TRBD2. This CDR3 spans 13 amino acids. V shed 2 bases, J shed 6 bases, and the junction held 0 bases outside the gene matches. CDR1 and CDR2 (germline): MRHNA, SNTAGT. CDR3 nucleotide sequence: TGTGCCAGCAGTGACGGACTAGCCGGGGAGCTGTTTTTT. Translation: CASSDGLAGELFF.

The gene calls are TRBV4-1 and TRBJ1-2; 9 bases fit TRBD1. V lost 3 bases to trimming and J lost 5 bases; unmatched junction nucleotides: 13. CDR3 length equals 17 residues. CDR1 and CDR2 from the germline V gene are MGHRA and YSYEKL. CDR3 bases: TGCGCCAGCAGCCAGACGGGACAGGGCCCTTCGGGGTATGGCTACACCTTC. Residues: CASSQTGQGPSGYGYTF.

V usage is TRBV4-2 and J usage is TRBJ1-4, with 7 bases that match TRBD1. Germline V gene sequence: CDR1 LGHNA, CDR2 YNFKEQ. Losses at the gene ends were 5 bases for V and 5 bases for J; bases not matched to a gene: 8. This CDR3 is built from 15 residues. The CDR3 sequence is CASSGRGGSNEKLFF. CDR3 bases: TGTGCCAGCAGCGGTCGAGGGGGCTCCAATGAAAAACTGTTTTTT.

In its sample, this clone was seen once. The rearrangement joins TRBV2 to TRBJ2-7; TRBD2 matches 8 bases. V shed 4 bases, J shed 6 bases, and the junction held 11 bases outside the gene matches. The germline gives CDR1 SNHLY, CDR2 FYNNEI. The CDR3 extends over 15 amino acids. The CDR3 region is CASSVKLAGGFEQYF. In DNA, the CDR3 is TGTGCCAGCAGTGTCAAGCTAGCGGGCGGCTTCGAGCAGTACTTC.

This chain uses TRBV14 with TRBJ2-5, with D tentatively TRBD1 (5 bases). This CDR3 is built from 13 residues. CDR1 is SGHDN and CDR2 is FVKESK in the germline V gene. Trimming stripped 2 bases from V and 5 bases from J, with 9 bases between. CDR3 sequence: CASSQWGAETQYF. The CDR3 DNA sequence: TGTGCCAGCAGCCAATGGGGCGCGGAGACCCAGTACTTC.

This clone was seen only a few times. The chain links TRBV27 to TRBJ1-1; D call uncertain. The CDR3 sequence is 13 residues long. With 5 bases removed from V and 1 base from J, the gap between germline ends came to 8 bases. The germline CDR1 and CDR2 sequences are MNHEY and SMNVEV (reference sequence). The CDR3 DNA follows: TGTGCCAGCAGTCTCACACCGAACACTGAAGCTTTCTTT. Translation: CASSLTPNTEAFF.